Following are 11 T cell receptor beta chains from one sample sequenced in a study of OX40 agonist ivuxolimab in advanced cancers. TCRdb's copy holds only in-frame clones and misses some; the assay was immunoSEQ multiplex PCR. The sample contains roughly 100,000 clones, 70% to 90% of which appear only once. This specimen consisted of CD4+ or CD8+ T cells sorted from blood, obtained in a trial of the OX40 agonist ivuxolimab. These receptor sequences come from an adult with an advanced solid tumor such as melanoma, head and neck, liver or kidney cancer.

The chain employs TRBV28 and TRBJ2-3, with 13 bases matching TRBD2. V dropped 6 bases and J dropped 7; count of bases not matched to a gene: 4. Germline CDR1 reads MDHEN; CDR2 reads SYDVKM. The CDR3 is 14 residues long. DNA for the CDR3: TGTGCCAGCAGACTAGCGGGGGGGCGTAATACGCAGTATTTT. Its translation is CASRLAGGRNTQYF.

The CDR3 loop is CASSSPRRGSDSPLHF. CDR3 coding DNA: TGTGCCAGCAGTTCCCCCCGAAGGGGGTCGGACTCACCCCTCCACTTT. V gene TRBV27 combines with J gene TRBJ1-6, with D possibly TRBD1 on 6 matching bases. Deletions cut 4 bases from V and 10 bases from J, with 20 bases between. This CDR3 has 16 amino acids. CDR1 is MNHEY and CDR2 is SMNVEV in the germline V gene (reference sequence).

This clone was detected only once. The chain is built from TRBV5-1 and TRBJ2-2; possible D gene TRBD1, 6 bases. The CDR3 sequence is 15 residues long. CDR1 and CDR2 (germline): SGHRS, YFSETQ. Trimming removed 4 bases at V and 0 bases at J, with 10 bases between. This chain's CDR3 is CASSPGTPNTGELFF. The CDR3, as DNA: TGCGCCAGCAGCCCAGGGACACCGAACACCGGGGAGCTGTTTTTT.

The chain uses TRBV28 and TRBJ1-2; D not resolved. CDR1 MDHEN and CDR2 SYDVKM come from the germline V gene. The CDR3 consists of 12 residues. V lost 7 bases and J lost 2, with 8 bases in between. CDR3 region: CASNRLNYGYTF. The CDR3 DNA reads TGTGCCAGCAATCGGCTAAACTATGGCTACACCTTC.

The J gene is TRBJ1-4, the V gene TRBV5-1; no clear D gene. V was cut by 2 bases and J by 0 bases, with 5 bases left in between. CDR1 and CDR2 (germline): SGHRS, YFSETQ. The CDR3 totals 14 residues. The CDR3 protein is CASSFDPTNEKLFF. For the CDR3, the DNA is TGCGCCAGCAGCTTTGACCCAACTAATGAAAAACTGTTTTTT.

The genes are TRBV10-3 and TRBJ2-7; D possibly uses TRBD1 or TRBD2 (6 bases each). V lost 10 bases, J lost 3 bases, and 19 bases lay in between. In germline, CDR1 is ENHRY, CDR2 SYGVKD. The length of the CDR3 is 14 residues. CDR3 sequence (DNA): TGTGCCACGGGGGCGGGGCCGCCCGGCTACGAGCAGTACTTC. Translated, it gives CATGAGPPGYEQYF.

The chain combines TRBV2 with TRBJ2-7; TRBD2 agrees at 12 bases. The CDR3 totals 16 residues. Losses at the gene ends were 6 bases for V and 9 bases for J; bases not matched to a gene: 15. The V gene's germline CDR1 is SNHLY and CDR2 FYNNEI. DNA for the CDR3: TGTGCCAGCAGGCTTCGACTAGCGGGGGCGCCGTCCGGGCAGTACTTC. Its protein is CASRLRLAGAPSGQYF. Drawing the rest from reference TRBV2 and TRBJ2-7, the complete variable domain is EPEVTQTPSHQVTQMGQEVILRCVPISNHLYFYWYRQILGQKVEFLVSFYNNEISEKSEIFDDQFSVERPDGSNFTLKIRSTKLEDSAMYFCASRLRLAGAPSGQYFGPGTRLTVT.

CDR3 residues: CASSLGGSRGDHEQYF. The CDR3 DNA sequence: TGCGCCAGCAGCTTGGGAGGTTCAAGGGGGGACCACGAGCAGTACTTC. The chain employs TRBV5-1 and TRBJ2-7; the D gene could be TRBD1 or TRBD2 (6 bases each). Trimming removed 0 bases from V and 5 bases from J, with 18 bases in between. This CDR3 has 16 residues. Germline V CDR1 and CDR2: SGHRS, YFSETQ. The entire variable domain, with the rest obtained from reference TRBV5-1 and TRBJ2-7, is as follows: KAGVTQTPRYLIKTRGQQVTLSCSPISGHRSVSWYQQTPGQGLQFLFEYFSETQRNKGNFPGRFSGRQFSNSRSEMNVSTLELGDSALYLCASSLGGSRGDHEQYFGPGTRLTVT.

The chain links TRBV5-4 to TRBJ1-1, with 10 bases that match TRBD1. Germline trimming cut 4 bases from V and 5 bases from J; bases unmatched to any gene: 5. Per the germline V gene, CDR1 is SGHNT and CDR2 is YYREEE (reference sequence). This CDR3 spans 14 amino acids. CDR3 DNA sequence: TGTGCCAGCAGCCCGCGGGACAGGGGTACTGAAGCTTTCTTT. Translated, it gives CASSPRDRGTEAFF.

This clone showed up just once. The rearrangement uses TRBV7-3 and TRBJ1-2; D uncertain. The CDR3 covers 14 residues. The V end lost 0 bases, the J end lost 4 bases, and 9 bases lay between the germline ends. In germline, CDR1 is SGHTA, CDR2 FQGTGA. CDR3 nucleotide sequence: TGTGCCAGCAGCTTAACATGGCAGAGCTATGGCTACACCTTC. Residues: CASSLTWQSYGYTF.

In regard to this clone: The sample contains more than one DNA sequence encoding this CDR3. The chain has TRBV18 and TRBJ1-1; 8 bases match TRBD1. With V trimmed by 6 bases and J by 1 base, 4 bases remained unmatched. This CDR3 is 14 amino acids long. Germline V gene lookup returns CDR1 KGHSH and CDR2 LQKENI. DNA of the CDR3: TGTGCCAGCTCCCGCGGACAGGGGAACACTGAAGCTTTCTTT. It translates to CASSRGQGNTEAFF.